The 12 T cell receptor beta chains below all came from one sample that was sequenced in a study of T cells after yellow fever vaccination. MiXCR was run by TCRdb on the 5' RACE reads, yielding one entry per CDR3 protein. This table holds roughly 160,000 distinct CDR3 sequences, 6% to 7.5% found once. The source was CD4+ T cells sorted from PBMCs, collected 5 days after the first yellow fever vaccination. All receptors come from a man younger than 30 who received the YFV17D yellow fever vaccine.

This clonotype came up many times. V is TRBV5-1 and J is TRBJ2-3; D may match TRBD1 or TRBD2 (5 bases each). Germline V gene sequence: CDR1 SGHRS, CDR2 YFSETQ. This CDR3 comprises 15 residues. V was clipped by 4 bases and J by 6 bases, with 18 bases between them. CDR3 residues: CASSTGTGLRDTQYF. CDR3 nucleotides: TGCGCCAGCAGCACCGGGACCGGGCTAAGGGATACGCAGTATTTT. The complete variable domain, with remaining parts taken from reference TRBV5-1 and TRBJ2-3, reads KAGVTQTPRYLIKTRGQQVTLSCSPISGHRSVSWYQQTPGQGLQFLFEYFSETQRNKGNFPGRFSGRQFSNSRSEMNVSTLELGDSALYLCASSTGTGLRDTQYFGPGTRLTVL.

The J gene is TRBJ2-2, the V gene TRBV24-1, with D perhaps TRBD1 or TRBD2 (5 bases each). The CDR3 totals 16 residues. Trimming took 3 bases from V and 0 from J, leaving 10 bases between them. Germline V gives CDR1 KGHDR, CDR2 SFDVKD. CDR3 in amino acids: CATSDPGRPNTGELFF. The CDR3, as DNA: TGTGCCACCAGTGATCCGGGACGGCCGAACACCGGGGAGCTGTTTTTT.

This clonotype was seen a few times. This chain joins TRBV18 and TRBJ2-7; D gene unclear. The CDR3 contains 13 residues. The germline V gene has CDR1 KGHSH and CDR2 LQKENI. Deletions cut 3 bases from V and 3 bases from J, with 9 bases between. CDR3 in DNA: TGTGCCAGCTCACCGCGGCACGACTACGAGCAGTACTTC. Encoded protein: CASSPRHDYEQYF. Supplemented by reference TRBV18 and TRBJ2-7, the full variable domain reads NAGVMQNPRHLVRRRGQEARLRCSPMKGHSHVYWYRQLPEEGLKFMVYLQKENIIDESGMPKERFSAEFPKEGPSILRIQQVVRGDSAAYFCASSPRHDYEQYFGPGTRLTVT.

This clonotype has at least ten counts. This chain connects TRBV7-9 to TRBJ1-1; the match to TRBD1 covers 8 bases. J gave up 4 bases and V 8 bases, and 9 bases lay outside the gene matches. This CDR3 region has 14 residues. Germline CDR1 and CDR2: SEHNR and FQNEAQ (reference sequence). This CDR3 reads CASSTGGSSTEAFF. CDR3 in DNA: TGTGCCAGCTCTACAGGGGGTAGTAGCACTGAAGCTTTCTTT.

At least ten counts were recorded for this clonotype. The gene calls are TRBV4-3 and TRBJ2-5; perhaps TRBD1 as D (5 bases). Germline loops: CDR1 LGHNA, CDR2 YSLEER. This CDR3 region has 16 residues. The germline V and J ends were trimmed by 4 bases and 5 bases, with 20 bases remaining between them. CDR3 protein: CASSRGLGVGGETQYF. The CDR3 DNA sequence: TGCGCCAGCAGCCGGGGCCTAGGGGTCGGTGGGGAGACCCAGTACTTC.

The chain's CDR3 is CASKEKGRVPYEQYF. The CDR3 nucleotides read TGCGCCAGCAAAGAAAAGGGCCGGGTACCCTACGAGCAGTACTTC. The genes are TRBV10-1 and TRBJ2-7; no firm D call. This CDR3 has 15 amino acids. Trimming stripped 7 bases from V and 2 bases from J, with 18 bases between. The V gene's germline CDR1 is WNHNN and CDR2 SYGVQD (reference sequence).

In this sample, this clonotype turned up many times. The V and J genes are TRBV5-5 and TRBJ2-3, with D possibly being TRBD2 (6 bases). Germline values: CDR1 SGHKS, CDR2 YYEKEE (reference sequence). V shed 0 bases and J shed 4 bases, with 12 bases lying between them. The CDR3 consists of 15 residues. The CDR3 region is CASSLVSGSADTQYF. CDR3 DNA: TGTGCCAGCAGCTTGGTCAGCGGGTCCGCAGATACGCAGTATTTT. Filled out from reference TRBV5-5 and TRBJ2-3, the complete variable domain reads DAGVTQSPTHLIKTRGQQVTLRCSPISGHKSVSWYQQVLGQGPQFIFQYYEKEERGRGNFPDRFSARQFPNYSSELNVNALLLGDSALYLCASSLVSGSADTQYFGPGTRLTVL.

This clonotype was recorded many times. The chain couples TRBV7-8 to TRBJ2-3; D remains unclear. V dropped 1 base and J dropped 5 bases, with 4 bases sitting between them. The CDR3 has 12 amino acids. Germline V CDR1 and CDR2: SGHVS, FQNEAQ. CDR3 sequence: CASSLGRDTQYF. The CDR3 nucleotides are TGTGCCAGCAGCTTAGGCAGAGATACGCAGTATTTT.

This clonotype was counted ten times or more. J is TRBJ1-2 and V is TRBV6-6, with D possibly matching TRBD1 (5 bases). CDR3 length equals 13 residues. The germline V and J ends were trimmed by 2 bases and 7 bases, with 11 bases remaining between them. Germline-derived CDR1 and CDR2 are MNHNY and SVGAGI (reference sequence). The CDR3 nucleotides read TGTGCCAGCAGTTACGGGGGGGTTAGTGGCTACACCTTC. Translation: CASSYGGVSGYTF.

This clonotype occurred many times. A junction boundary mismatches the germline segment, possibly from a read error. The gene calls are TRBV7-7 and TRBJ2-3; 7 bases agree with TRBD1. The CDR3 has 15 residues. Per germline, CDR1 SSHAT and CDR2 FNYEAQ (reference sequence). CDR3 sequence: CASSLGDSSTDTQYF. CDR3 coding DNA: TGTGCTAGCAGCTTAGGGGACAGTAGCACAGATACGCAGTATTTT.

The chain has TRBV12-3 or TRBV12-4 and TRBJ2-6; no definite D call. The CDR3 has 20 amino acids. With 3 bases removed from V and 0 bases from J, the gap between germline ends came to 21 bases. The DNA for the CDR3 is TGTGCCAGCAGTTTTCGGCGTCGGTTGAATTTAAACTCTGGGGCCAACGTCCTGACTTTC. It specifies CASSFRRRLNLNSGANVLTF.

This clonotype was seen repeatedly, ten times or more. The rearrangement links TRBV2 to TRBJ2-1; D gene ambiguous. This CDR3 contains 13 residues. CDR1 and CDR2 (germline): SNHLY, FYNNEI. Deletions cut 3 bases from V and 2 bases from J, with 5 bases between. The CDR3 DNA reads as TGTGCCAGCAGTGAGGGCACCTACAATGAGCAGTTCTTC. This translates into CASSEGTYNEQFF. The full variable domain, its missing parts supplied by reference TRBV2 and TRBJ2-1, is EPEVTQTPSHQVTQMGQEVILRCVPISNHLYFYWYRQILGQKVEFLVSFYNNEISEKSEIFDDQFSVERPDGSNFTLKIRSTKLEDSAMYFCASSEGTYNEQFFGPGTRLTVL.